The 27 T cell receptor beta chains given below trace back to one sample, sequenced in a study of beta chain features in type 1 diabetes. The antigens these receptors bind are not known. Expressed TCRB transcripts were sequenced because the isolated RNA had all been reverse transcribed beforehand. The repertoire was sequenced with immunoSEQ multiplex PCR; TCRdb's copy has only in-frame clones and lacks some. The repertoire consists of almost 350,000 clones, with around 9% occurring once and the leading ten covering about 1%. Study-wide results and limits: TCRB CDR3s were moderately but significantly shorter in Type 1 diabetes patients in all four CD4+ subsets.

Material: central memory CD4+ T cells from blood. Receptor source: a man younger than 40 with type 1 diabetes.

The chain uses TRBV19 and TRBJ1-2; D unclear. Germline CDR1 and CDR2: LNHDA and SQIVND (reference sequence). The CDR3 has 15 residues. V was pared by 9 bases and J by 0 bases, with 17 bases between. The DNA of the CDR3 is TGTGCCAGCCAGGATCCCTACACGCCTAACTATGGCTACACCTTC. Translated: CASQDPYTPNYGYTF.

This clone has a handful of counts. This chain uses TRBV28 with TRBJ1-2; 9 nucleotides match TRBD1. V gave up 2 bases and J gave up 6 bases; unmatched junction bases: 13. The CDR3 is 17 residues long. Germline V gives CDR1 MDHEN, CDR2 SYDVKM. The CDR3 is CASSLKGTGRSGNGYTF. The CDR3, as DNA: TGTGCCAGCAGTTTAAAGGGGACAGGGAGAAGCGGGAATGGCTACACCTTC.

This clone occurred many times. The chain employs TRBV28 and TRBJ2-1; 8 bases align to TRBD2. The CDR3 loop spans 15 amino acids. J gave up 9 bases and V 3 bases, and 10 bases lay outside the gene matches. From germline, CDR1 is MDHEN and CDR2 SYDVKM. CDR3 sequence reads: CASSLGGGGPVEQFF. CDR3 DNA sequence: TGTGCCAGCAGTTTGGGAGGCGGGGGGCCGGTTGAGCAGTTCTTC.

V usage is TRBV5-6 and J usage is TRBJ1-2; D perhaps matches TRBD1 (5 bases). V lost 7 bases to trimming and J lost 8 bases, with 18 bases between them. This CDR3 is built from 13 residues. Germline loops: CDR1 SGHDT, CDR2 YYEEEE. The CDR3 is CASAGQARYGYTF. CDR3 sequence (DNA): TGTGCCAGCGCGGGGCAGGCCCGCTACGGCTACACCTTC.

This clone was observed a handful of times. The chain links TRBV23-1 to TRBJ1-6; 7 nucleotides agree with TRBD1. TRBV23-1 falls under the ORF class, with uncertain function. CDR3 size: 18 residues. J was trimmed by 0 bases and V by 4 bases; bases with no gene match: 9. Here the CDR3 reads CASSLPGQKSSYNSPLHF. CDR3 sequence (DNA): TGCGCCAGCAGTCTACCGGGACAGAAGAGCTCCTATAATTCACCCCTCCACTTT.

V and J are TRBV14 and TRBJ2-2, with D perhaps TRBD1 (6 bases). The CDR3 sequence is 18 residues long. The germline V and J ends were trimmed by 0 bases and 6 bases, with 20 bases remaining between them. CDR1 and CDR2 from the germline V gene are SGHDN and FVKESK. In nucleotides, the CDR3 is TGTGCCAGCAGCCAAGACCCCCGGGCGTCAGGGGTCCCCGGGGAGCTGTTTTTT. Protein: CASSQDPRASGVPGELFF.

V gene TRBV11-3 combines with J gene TRBJ2-1, with 9 bases matching TRBD1. This CDR3 has 16 amino acids. V dropped 1 base and J dropped 7; count of bases not matched to a gene: 8. Per germline, CDR1 SGHNT and CDR2 YENEEA. CDR3 sequence (DNA): TGTGCCAGCAGCTTAGTAGGGGGACAGGGTTTGAATGAGCAGTTCTTC. Protein: CASSLVGGQGLNEQFF.

This clone was counted a few times. This chain connects TRBV2 to TRBJ2-7; 7 nucleotides agree with TRBD2. The germline V gene encodes CDR1 SNHLY and CDR2 FYNNEI. The ends lost 8 bases at V and 7 bases at J; junction bases unmatched: 14. The CDR3 spans 14 residues. The CDR3 DNA sequence: TGTGCCAGCCAAACTACTAGCGCCTCCGCGGAGCAGTACTTC. Its protein is CASQTTSASAEQYF. The full variable domain, its missing parts supplied by reference TRBV2 and TRBJ2-7, is EPEVTQTPSHQVTQMGQEVILRCVPISNHLYFYWYRQILGQKVEFLVSFYNNEISEKSEIFDDQFSVERPDGSNFTLKIRSTKLEDSAMYFCASQTTSASAEQYFGPGTRLTVT.

In its sample, this clone was seen a few times. V and J are TRBV23-1 and TRBJ2-3; 7 positions agree with TRBD1. TRBV23-1 is identified as an open reading frame with a role that is uncertain. The J segment lost 1 base and the V segment lost 0 bases, leaving 10 bases of the junction unmatched. CDR3 length: 18 amino acids. The CDR3 region is CASSQSAKGAIGTDTQYF. CDR3 DNA sequence: TGCGCCAGCAGTCAATCGGCGAAGGGGGCAATTGGCACAGATACGCAGTATTTT.

This clone was seen a handful of times. DNA for the CDR3: TGTGCCAGCAGCCCCTGGGATTTGGCGGGCGGAGAGCAGTACTTC. This sequence encodes CASSPWDLAGGEQYF. The chain is built from TRBV7-2 and TRBJ2-7; a possible D gene is TRBD2 (5 bases). The CDR3 is made up of 15 amino acids. The V gene lost 5 bases and the J gene lost 7 bases, with 21 bases spanning the gap. CDR1 is SGHTA and CDR2 is FQGNSA in the germline V gene.

The V and J genes are TRBV7-2 and TRBJ2-1, with 11 bases lining up with TRBD1. Trimming at V came to 5 bases and at J to 7 bases, leaving 4 bases not matched to a gene. Germline V gives CDR1 SGHTA, CDR2 FQGNSA. The CDR3 extends over 14 amino acids. CDR3 residues: CASSTGTGGNEQFF. CDR3 coding DNA: TGTGCCAGCAGCACCGGGACAGGGGGGAATGAGCAGTTCTTC.

V gene TRBV15 combines with J gene TRBJ2-7; no reliable D call. Trimming removed 0 bases at V and 6 bases at J, with 15 bases between. The CDR3 has 15 amino acids. CDR1 is LNHNV, CDR2 YYDKDF, per germline (reference sequence). The CDR3, as DNA: TGTGCCACCAGCAGAGATCGTGTACGTGGGGTCGAGCAGTACTTC. The encoded protein is CATSRDRVRGVEQYF.

This clone was picked up many times. V gene TRBV27 combines with J gene TRBJ1-5; D gene unclear. The CDR3 has 15 residues. Trimming took 6 bases from V and 1 from J, leaving 13 bases between them. Germline V gene lookup returns CDR1 MNHEY and CDR2 SMNVEV (reference sequence). CDR3: CASSRDFPSNQPQHF. The CDR3 coding sequence is TGTGCCAGCAGCCGGGATTTCCCAAGCAATCAGCCCCAGCATTTT.

This clone was seen a handful of times. The chain joins TRBV4-3 to TRBJ2-5, with TRBD2 matching over 8 bases. Germline V gene sequence: CDR1 LGHNA, CDR2 YSLEER. Germline trimming cut 1 base from V and 5 bases from J; bases unmatched to any gene: 6. This CDR3 is built from 15 residues. The CDR3 loop is CASSQAGGAGETQYF. The CDR3 bases are TGCGCCAGCAGCCAAGCCGGGGGGGCCGGGGAGACCCAGTACTTC.

The chain recombines TRBV9 with TRBJ2-7, with 7 nucleotides matching TRBD1. V dropped 4 bases and J dropped 2; count of bases not matched to a gene: 6. CDR3 length: 14 residues. The germline CDR1 and CDR2 sequences are SGDLS and YYNGEE. The CDR3 DNA sequence: TGTGCCAGCAGCCCCCACAGGGGTCCCTACGAGCAGTACTTC. Its protein product is CASSPHRGPYEQYF.

This clone was found a few times. This specimen includes other DNA sequences encoding the same CDR3. The chain combines TRBV6-6 with TRBJ1-1; the D is unclear. The ends were cut back, 4 bases at V and 1 base at J, with 1 base in the middle. The CDR3 totals 11 residues. Germline values: CDR1 MNHNY, CDR2 SVGAGI (reference sequence). The CDR3 nucleotides read TGTGCCAGCAGTTCGAACACTGAAGCTTTCTTT. This sequence encodes CASSSNTEAFF.

There are many counts of this clone. The chain links TRBV10-3 to TRBJ1-2, with 7 positions matching TRBD1. The CDR3 is 12 residues long. Unmatched junction bases numbered 3, after V lost 9 bases and J lost 2 bases. Germline CDR1 reads ENHRY; CDR2 reads SYGVKD. This chain's CDR3 is CAISGQNYGYTF. The CDR3 DNA is TGTGCCATATCGGGACAGAACTATGGCTACACCTTC.

This clone was observed a few times. The chain joins TRBV10-3 to TRBJ2-1, with D hard to call. V lost 11 bases, J lost 0 bases, and 11 bases lay in between. This CDR3 has 13 amino acids. Per germline, CDR1 ENHRY and CDR2 SYGVKD. Written as DNA, the CDR3 is TGTGCCGTTTCGAAGTTCTCCTACAATGAGCAGTTCTTC. Translated: CAVSKFSYNEQFF.

The gene calls are TRBV30 and TRBJ2-2, with 7 bases matching TRBD1. With 2 bases clipped from V and 4 bases from J, the junction kept 1 base outside the gene matches. The CDR3 is 13 amino acids. CDR1 is GTSNPN and CDR2 is SVGIG in the germline V gene (reference sequence). In DNA form, the CDR3 reads TGTGCCTGGAGTACAGGGGCCACCGGGGAGCTGTTTTTT. Its translation is CAWSTGATGELFF.

The V and J genes are TRBV7-9 and TRBJ1-2, with a possible D match to TRBD1 (5 bases). The CDR3 runs 13 residues. CDR1 and CDR2 (germline): SEHNR, FQNEAQ (reference sequence). V lost 4 bases and J 2 bases, leaving 8 bases between the germline ends. As DNA, the CDR3 is TGTGCCAGCAGCTCCGCAGGGAACTATGGCTACACCTTC. Protein sequence: CASSSAGNYGYTF.

The V call is TRBV13, the J call TRBJ2-1; D gene ambiguous. CDR3 length equals 13 residues. Per germline, CDR1 PRHDT and CDR2 FYEKMQ (reference sequence). Trimming removed 1 base at V and 7 bases at J, with 8 bases between. The CDR3 sequence is CASSLDPTNEQFF. The CDR3 DNA sequence: TGTGCCAGCAGCTTAGATCCGACGAATGAGCAGTTCTTC.

This clone was observed at least ten times. The chain is built from TRBV4-3 and TRBJ2-2; D assignment may be TRBD1 or TRBD2 (5 bases each). The CDR3 consists of 17 residues. V gave up 5 bases and J gave up 1 base, with 17 bases separating them. Germline V gene data show CDR1 as LGHNA and CDR2 as YSLEER. The CDR3 sequence: CASSSHAGQGNTGELFF. As DNA, the CDR3 is TGCGCCAGCAGCTCTCACGCGGGCCAGGGGAACACCGGGGAGCTGTTTTTT.

The J gene is TRBJ2-2, the V gene TRBV7-9; 9 nucleotides match TRBD1. Trimming cost V 5 bases and J 5 bases; bases outside gene matches: 6. Germline CDR1 SEHNR, CDR2 FQNEAQ (reference sequence). The CDR3 consists of 15 residues. The CDR3 reads CASSPPGQGTGELFF. The CDR3 DNA sequence: TGTGCCAGCAGCCCTCCCGGACAGGGGACCGGGGAGCTGTTTTTT.

This chain links TRBV6-7 with TRBJ1-2; 8 bases are shared with TRBD1. TRBV6-7 is filed as an ORF, its function uncertain. After removal of 0 bases from V and 5 bases from J, the junction contained 8 bases not matched to a gene. The CDR3 sequence is 16 residues long. This CDR3 is CASSYSTKQGGYGYTF. The CDR3, as DNA: TGTGCCAGCAGTTACTCCACCAAACAGGGGGGGTATGGCTACACCTTC.

This clone was picked up a small number of times. The chain links TRBV19 to TRBJ2-1; D is unclear. Germline assignment: CDR1 LNHDA and CDR2 SQIVND (reference sequence). The CDR3 covers 15 residues. Trimming took 1 base from V and 8 from J, leaving 15 bases between them. CDR3 sequence reads: CASSIASEPSHEQFF. In DNA, the CDR3 is TGTGCCAGTAGTATAGCCAGCGAACCCAGTCATGAGCAGTTCTTC.

There are a few counts of this clone. The chain recombines TRBV29-1 with TRBJ1-1; 8 bases are a match to TRBD1. This CDR3 comprises 14 residues. Trimming took 8 bases from V and 0 from J; bases not matched to a gene: 8. CDR1 SQVTM and CDR2 ANQGSEA come from the germline V gene. This chain's CDR3 is CSSRTGSMNTEAFF. The CDR3 bases are TGCAGCTCCCGGACAGGGAGCATGAACACTGAAGCTTTCTTT. The full variable domain, completed using reference TRBV29-1 and TRBJ1-1, is SAVISQKPSRDICQRGTSLTIQCQVDSQVTMMFWYRQQPGQSLTLIATANQGSEATYESGFVIDKFPISRPNLTFSTLTVSNMSPEDSSIYLCSSRTGSMNTEAFFGQGTRLTVV.

A note on this clone: Other DNA sequences within the sample encode an identical CDR3. The chain is built from TRBV7-2 and TRBJ1-2; D remains ambiguous. The germline gives CDR1 SGHTA, CDR2 FQGNSA. The CDR3 runs to 13 residues. V lost 1 base and J 4 bases, leaving 7 bases between the germline ends. The CDR3: CASSLGSSYGYTF. Here the CDR3 DNA reads TGTGCCAGCAGCTTAGGATCGAGCTATGGCTACACCTTC. Together with reference TRBV7-2 and TRBJ1-2, the CDR3 gives the full variable domain: GAGVSQSPSNKVTEKGKDVELRCDPISGHTALYWYRQSLGQGLEFLIYFQGNSAPDKSGLPSDRFSAERTGGSVSTLTIQRTQQEDSAVYLCASSLGSSYGYTFGSGTRLTVV.